Sequencing of this TCR beta chain was carried out in a study of metastatic and nonmetastatic thyroid tumors. Whole-study findings and limits: The study reportedly found significantly higher TCR beta diversity in malignant thyroid tumors than benign nodules, in blood and tumor.

All patients were untreated before thyroid surgery. Details on this clone: The antigen remains undetermined.

TCRdb reassembled clones from the PCR reads with MiXCR. This table holds approximately 16,000 clones, about 31% found once. Germline V gene sequence: CDR1 SNHLY, CDR2 FYNNEI. The CDR3 loop spans 16 amino acids. The trim removed 6 bases at V and 4 bases at J, leaving 9 bases unmatched. Sequencing was done on a sample of blood. This chain links TRBV2 with TRBJ2-1, with 10 bases aligning to TRBD2. This receptor was taken from a female donor with papillary thyroid cancer or a benign thyroid nodule (not recorded which). Some clones in this sample may be carry-over from other donors' samples. This CDR3 is CASSRSGTSAYNEQFF. The CDR3 DNA is TGTGCCAGCAGCAGATCCGGGACTAGCGCATACAATGAGCAGTTCTTC.